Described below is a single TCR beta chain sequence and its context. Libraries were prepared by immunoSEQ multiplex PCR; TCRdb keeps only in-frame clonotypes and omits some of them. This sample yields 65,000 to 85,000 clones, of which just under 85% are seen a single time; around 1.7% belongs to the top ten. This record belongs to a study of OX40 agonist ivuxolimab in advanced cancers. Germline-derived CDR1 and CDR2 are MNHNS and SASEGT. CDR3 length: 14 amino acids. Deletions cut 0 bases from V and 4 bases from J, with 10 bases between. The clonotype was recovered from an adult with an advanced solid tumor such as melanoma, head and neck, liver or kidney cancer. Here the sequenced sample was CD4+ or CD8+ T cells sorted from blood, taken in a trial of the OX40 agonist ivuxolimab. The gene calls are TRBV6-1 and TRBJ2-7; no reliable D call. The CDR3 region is CASSEAPRIYEQYF. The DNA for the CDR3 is TGTGCCAGCAGTGAAGCCCCCAGGATATACGAGCAGTACTTC.